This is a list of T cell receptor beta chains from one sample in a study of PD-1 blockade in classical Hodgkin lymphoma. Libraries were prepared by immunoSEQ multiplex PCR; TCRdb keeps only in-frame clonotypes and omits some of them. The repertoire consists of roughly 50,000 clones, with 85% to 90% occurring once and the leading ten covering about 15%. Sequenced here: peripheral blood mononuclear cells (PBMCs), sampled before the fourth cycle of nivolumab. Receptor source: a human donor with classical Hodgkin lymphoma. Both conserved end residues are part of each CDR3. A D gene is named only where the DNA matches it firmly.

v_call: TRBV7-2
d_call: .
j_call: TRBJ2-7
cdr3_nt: TGTGCCAGCAGTTCGTCGGGCCCCGTCTACGAGCAGTACTTC
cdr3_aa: CASSSSGPVYEQYF

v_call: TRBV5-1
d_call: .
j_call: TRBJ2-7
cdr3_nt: TGCGCCAGCAGCCTAACTACGAACTCCTACGAGCAGTACTTC
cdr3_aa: CASSLTTNSYEQYF

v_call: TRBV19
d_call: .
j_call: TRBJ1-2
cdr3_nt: TGTGCCAGTAGTCACGGCGGGTCCCTCTATGGCTACACCTTC
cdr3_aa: CASSHGGSLYGYTF

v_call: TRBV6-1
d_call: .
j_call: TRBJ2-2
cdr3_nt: TGTGCCAGCAGCGATATCCCCGGGGAGCTGTTTTTT
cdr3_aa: CASSDIPGELFF

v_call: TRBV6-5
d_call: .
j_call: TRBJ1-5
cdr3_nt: TGTGCCAGCAGTTACTCGAGTGCCGGACAGCCCCAGCATTTT
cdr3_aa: CASSYSSAGQPQHF

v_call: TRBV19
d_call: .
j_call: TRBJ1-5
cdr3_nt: TGTGCCAGTAGTATACCAGGGATTAGGCATCAGCCCCAGCATTTT
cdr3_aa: CASSIPGIRHQPQHF

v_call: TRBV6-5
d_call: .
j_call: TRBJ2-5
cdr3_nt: TGTGCCAGCAGTTACACCCTCTCAGAGACCCAGTACTTC
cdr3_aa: CASSYTLSETQYF

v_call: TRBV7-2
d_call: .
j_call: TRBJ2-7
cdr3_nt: TGTGCCAGCAGCTTTACTTTCTCTGCCAACGAGCAGTACTTC
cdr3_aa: CASSFTFSANEQYF

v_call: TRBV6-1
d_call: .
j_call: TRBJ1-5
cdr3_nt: TGTGCCAGCAGTGAAGCGCGGAGGTCTCATAGCAATCAGCCCCAGCATTTT
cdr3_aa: CASSEARRSHSNQPQHF

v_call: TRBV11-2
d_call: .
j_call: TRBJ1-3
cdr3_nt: TGTGCCAGCAGCCCCACAGGGTACACTGGAAACACCATATATTTT
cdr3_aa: CASSPTGYTGNTIYF

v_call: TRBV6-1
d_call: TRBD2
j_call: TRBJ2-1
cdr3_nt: TGTGCCAGCAGTGAAGAAGGGCTAGCGGGATCCAATGAGCAGTTCTTC
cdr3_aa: CASSEEGLAGSNEQFF

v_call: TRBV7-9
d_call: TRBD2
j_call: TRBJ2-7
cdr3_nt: TGTGCCAGCAGCCTACAAGCGGGAGAAAACGAGCAGTACTTC
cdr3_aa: CASSLQAGENEQYF

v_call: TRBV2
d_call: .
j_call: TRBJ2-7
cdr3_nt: TGTGCCAGCGAGGAGCGGACCTCCTACGAGCAGTACTTC
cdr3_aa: CASEERTSYEQYF